This T cell receptor beta chain was found in a study of cytomegalovirus exposure and HLA in healthy donors. Study as a whole: Earlier, 95 million to 140 million unique TCR beta sequences were recovered from about 200 million T cells by an analysis.

This clone has more than one count but fewer than ten. V was cut by 2 bases and J by 2 bases, with 7 bases left in between. The CDR3 is made up of 13 amino acids. Germline CDR1 reads MNHEY; CDR2 reads SVGAGI. Sampled while nominally healthy, donors likely had unrecorded immune exposures. With 60 Vbeta and 13 Jbeta primers, the PCR was carried out. Method: immunoSEQ multiplex PCR; TCRdb's copy keeps in-frame clones and lacks some. Here the sample spans approximately 150,000 clones, 80% being singletons. V is TRBV6-5 and J is TRBJ2-7, with a weak D call TRBD2 (5 bases). Material for sequencing was PBMCs. This TCR came from a man aged 18 to 35 in good health and CMV-seropositive. CDR3 coding DNA: TGTGCCAGCAGTTACCGGCGGGCCTACGAGCAGTACTTC. It is translated as CASSYRRAYEQYF.